Listed below are T cell receptor beta chains from one sample, sequenced in a study of OX40 agonist ivuxolimab in advanced cancers. This table comes from immunoSEQ multiplex PCR, and its TCRdb copy is limited to in-frame clones, with some not included. The sample consists of fewer than 70,000 clones, around 90% of them appearing once. The sample was CD4+ or CD8+ T cells sorted from blood, taken in a trial of the OX40 agonist ivuxolimab. All receptors derive from an adult with an advanced solid tumor such as melanoma, head and neck, liver or kidney cancer. CDR3s include the opening cysteine and the closing phenylalanine or tryptophan. A D gene is named only where the DNA matches it firmly. Clone size appears in some rows only: once, few, many, or a class for an expanded clone.

J | size | D | V | DNA | CDR3
TRBJ2-2 | NA | NA | TRBV5-6 | TGTGCCAGCAGCTTCTTTAGTCAGGACACCGGGGAGCTGTTTTTT | CASSFFSQDTGELFF
TRBJ2-1 | NA | NA | TRBV5-1 | TGCGCCAGCAGCTTGGGCGGGACTTCTAACAATGAGCAGTTCTTC | CASSLGGTSNNEQFF
TRBJ1-2 | NA | NA | TRBV11-3 | TGTGCCAGCAGCGGGGGGGGCATCTCCAGCTACACCTTC | CASSGGGISSYTF
TRBJ2-5 | NA | NA | TRBV7-3 | TGTGCCAGCAGCCGATTGCAGCAAGAGACCCAGTACTTC | CASSRLQQETQYF
TRBJ1-5 | NA | TRBD1 | TRBV7-9 | TGTGCCAGCAGCTTGACAGGACAGGCCTACAATCAGCCCCAGCATTTT | CASSLTGQAYNQPQHF
TRBJ1-5 | NA | NA | TRBV16 | TGTGCCAGCAGCCGAAGTCGGCAGGGCGGCAATCAGCCCCAGCATTTT | CASSRSRQGGNQPQHF
TRBJ2-7 | NA | NA | TRBV11-2 | TGTGCCAGCAGCTTAGATCTGGGGGGTGGGGAATACGAGCAGTACTTC | CASSLDLGGGEYEQYF
TRBJ2-1 | NA | TRBD2 | TRBV4-1 | TGCGCCAGCAGCCAGACTTCTACGGGGACTAGCGGGGGGGCTGAGCAGTTCTTC | CASSQTSTGTSGGAEQFF
TRBJ1-1 | NA | NA | TRBV29-1 | TGCAGCGTTGCGATCGGGGGTAGGAGCACTGAAGCTTTCTTT | CSVAIGGRSTEAFF
TRBJ2-3 | NA | NA | TRBV28 | TGTGCCAGCAGTTTATCCTGGGGCGCGGGCACAGATACGCAGTATTTT | CASSLSWGAGTDTQYF
TRBJ1-4 | NA | NA | TRBV6-5 | TGTGCCAGCAGCCGGACCGGGAGGAATGAAAAACTGTTTTTT | CASSRTGRNEKLFF
TRBJ1-1 | NA | NA | TRBV7-8 | TGTGCCAGCAGCTTAACGGACAGCCCGGTCACTGAAGCTTTCTTT | CASSLTDSPVTEAFF
TRBJ2-1 | NA | NA | TRBV28 | TGTGCCAGCAGTGAAGGGGTCCCCTACAATGAGCAGTTCTTC | CASSEGVPYNEQFF
TRBJ2-7 | once | NA | TRBV21-1 | TGTGCCAGCAGCAACGGGGGCGGGAGCCCCTACGAGCAGTACTTC | CASSNGGGSPYEQYF
TRBJ2-2 | NA | NA | TRBV29-1 | TGCAGCGTATACAAGAACACCGGGGAGCTGTTTTTT | CSVYKNTGELFF
TRBJ2-3 | NA | NA | TRBV9 | TGTGCCAGCAGCGTAGGGACAGCAACAACAAACCTCGTCACAGATACGCAGTATTTT | CASSVGTATTNLVTDTQYF
TRBJ2-7 | NA | NA | TRBV20-1 | TGCAGTGCTGCCCTAAGATACGAGCAGTACTTC | CSAALRYEQYF
TRBJ2-2 | NA | NA | TRBV6-1 | TGTGCCAGCAGTATCCTTGCCTCCGGGGAGCTGTTTTTT | CASSILASGELFF
TRBJ2-1 | NA | NA | TRBV7-2 | TGTGCCAGCAGCTCTGGGGGCCAGGGGGGAAATGAGCAGTTCTTC | CASSSGGQGGNEQFF
TRBJ2-3 | NA | NA | TRBV27 | TGTGCCAGCAGTTTTTATTCCGTGGAAACAGATACGCAGTATTTT | CASSFYSVETDTQYF
TRBJ1-5 | once | TRBD1 | TRBV28 | TGTGCCAGCAGTCGGACAGGGGGCGCGTCTGGTCAGCCCCAGCATTTT | CASSRTGGASGQPQHF
TRBJ2-7 | NA | TRBD1 | TRBV19 | TGTGCCAGTAGTATTCTCCGAGGACAGGGAGCCTACGAGCAGTACTTC | CASSILRGQGAYEQYF
TRBJ1-4 | NA | NA | TRBV29-1 | TGCAGCGTTGGGGAGGATGAAAAACTGTTTTTT | CSVGEDEKLFF
TRBJ1-1 | NA | NA | TRBV5-1 | TGCGCCAGCAGCCCCGGACAGATGAACACTGAAGCTTTCTTT | CASSPGQMNTEAFF
TRBJ2-1 | NA | NA | TRBV27 | TGTGCCAGCAGTTTTTCCCCCCCGCAGTTCTTC | CASSFSPPQFF
TRBJ2-1 | NA | TRBD2 | TRBV5-1 | TGCGCCAGCAGCTCGATTAGCGGGATAAGTGAGCAGTTCTTC | CASSSISGISEQFF
TRBJ2-1 | NA | TRBD1 | TRBV19 | TGTGCCAGTCGCTCGGACAGGGGGCACTGGAATGAGCAGTTCTTC | CASRSDRGHWNEQFF
TRBJ2-7 | NA | NA | TRBV4-2 | TGTGCCAGCAGCCAAGGACGGAGCTCCTACGAGCAGTACTTC | CASSQGRSSYEQYF
TRBJ1-4 | NA | TRBD1 | TRBV5-6 | TGTGCCAGCACCGTGGACAGGGGGGGCGAAAAACTGTTTTTT | CASTVDRGGEKLFF
TRBJ1-4 | NA | NA | TRBV5-6 | TGTGCCAGCAGCTTAAGAAGGGGCGTGGGTGAAAAACTGTTTTTT | CASSLRRGVGEKLFF
TRBJ2-7 | NA | TRBD1 | TRBV10-1 | TGCGCCAGCAGTCAAACAGGGGTTTCGGACGAGCAGTACTTC | CASSQTGVSDEQYF
TRBJ1-1 | once | NA | TRBV2 | TGTGCCAGCAGTGAATACAGGAGGAACACTGAAGCTTTCTTT | CASSEYRRNTEAFF
TRBJ1-1 | NA | NA | TRBV6-4 | TGTGCCAGCAACAACGTATTAGTGCGTGACACTGAAGCTTTCTTT | CASNNVLVRDTEAFF
TRBJ2-3 | NA | NA | TRBV27 | TGTGCCAGCAGCCCTGTTGGGGATACGCAGTATTTT | CASSPVGDTQYF
TRBJ2-3 | NA | NA | TRBV9 | TGTGCCAGCAGCGTCCAGACAGATACGCAGTATTTT | CASSVQTDTQYF
TRBJ2-3 | NA | NA | TRBV18 | TGTGCCAGCTCACCAGTGGCAGCTAGCACAGATACGCAGTATTTT | CASSPVAASTDTQYF
TRBJ2-7 | once | NA | TRBV11-2 | TGTGCCAGCCGCGGGACTTTCGAAGGCTACGAGCAGTACTTC | CASRGTFEGYEQYF
TRBJ1-3 | NA | NA | TRBV5-6 | TGTGCCAGCAGCTTATCAGGGGCCCCACATTCTGGAAACACCATATATTTT | CASSLSGAPHSGNTIYF
TRBJ1-1 | NA | TRBD1 | TRBV7-9 | TGTGCCAGCAGCTTAGTTTTTAGGGGGCTGGACACTGAAGCTTTCTTT | CASSLVFRGLDTEAFF
TRBJ2-2 | NA | NA | TRBV7-6 | TGTGCCAGCAGCCCCTCCCCAGGGGGGTTGCCCACCGGGGAGCTGTTTTTT | CASSPSPGGLPTGELFF
TRBJ2-3 | NA | NA | TRBV7-2 | TGTGCCAGCAGCTTAGTTTTGGCCGGGACAGATACGCAGTATTTT | CASSLVLAGTDTQYF
TRBJ1-2 | few | NA | TRBV9 | TGTGCCAGCAGCACGGGACTTTATGGCTACACCTTC | CASSTGLYGYTF
TRBJ1-6 | NA | NA | TRBV7-9 | TGTGCCAGCAGCCCCCGACCCCCCAGGGATTTTAATTCACCCCTCCACTTT | CASSPRPPRDFNSPLHF
TRBJ1-2 | NA | NA | TRBV2 | TGTGCCAGCACGAGACAGAGCCGTGGCTACACCTTC | CASTRQSRGYTF
TRBJ2-7 | NA | NA | TRBV4-2 | TGTGCCAGCAGCCCATCTGGGGGCGGGAGAACGTACGAGCAGTACTTC | CASSPSGGGRTYEQYF
TRBJ1-4 | NA | NA | TRBV5-8 | TGTGCCAGCAGCTTGGTGGTCGCTAATGAAAAACTGTTTTTT | CASSLVVANEKLFF
TRBJ1-4 | NA | TRBD1 | TRBV7-2 | TGTGCCAGCAGCTTAGGGACAGGGCGTGAAAAACTGTTTTTT | CASSLGTGREKLFF
TRBJ2-7 | NA | NA | TRBV28 | TGTGCCAGCAGACCCGGGGCCACCTACGAGCAGTACTTC | CASRPGATYEQYF
TRBJ2-5 | NA | TRBD1 | TRBV5-4 | TGTGCCAGCAGCTTGGCTCTGGACAGGGAGACCCAGTACTTC | CASSLALDRETQYF
TRBJ1-3 | NA | NA | TRBV14 | TGTGCCAGCAGCCAAGTATTCGACGCAAACACCATATATTTT | CASSQVFDANTIYF
TRBJ1-5 | few | NA | TRBV28 | TGTGCCAGCAGTCCGTGGAGTCGGGCCCAGCATTTT | CASSPWSRAQHF
TRBJ1-1 | NA | NA | TRBV2 | TGTGCCAGCAGATCTATGGCGAGGGGAGCTGAAGCTTTCTTT | CASRSMARGAEAFF
TRBJ1-5 | once | NA | TRBV28 | TGTGCCAGCAGTTTGGGAAGGGAGGGGCAGCCCCAGCATTTT | CASSLGREGQPQHF
TRBJ1-2 | NA | NA | TRBV6-1 | TGTGCCAGCAGTGAAGCTGGGGGGGTCCTCTATGGCTACACCTTC | CASSEAGGVLYGYTF
TRBJ1-4 | NA | NA | TRBV11-2 | TGTGCCAGCAGCCCCGATGTGGGGGAAGGTGGTAATGAAAAACTGTTTTTT | CASSPDVGEGGNEKLFF